This record covers a single T cell receptor (beta chain). These data originate in a study of blood T cell repertoires in COVID-19. Grouping used clinical history reported by participants in a survey and questionnaire. In the authors' workflow: Reference gene primer amplification gave nucleated cell count estimates. Assay used: immunoSEQ multiplex PCR; TCRdb lists only in-frame clones, some missing. V, J and clone size are those of that table, while D and trimming were read from the DNA. The sample lists around 200,000 clones, roughly 87% occurring once. Specimen: PBMCs or T cells enriched from blood (not recorded which). This TCR came from a man younger than 30 with acute COVID-19.

The CDR3 here is CASSPEDRTEAFF. As DNA, the CDR3 is TGTGCCAGCAGTCCGGAGGACAGGACGGAAGCTTTCTTT. The genes are TRBV12-3 or TRBV12-4 and TRBJ1-1; TRBD1 matches 7 bases. CDR3 size: 13 residues. The V gene end was trimmed by 5 bases and the J gene end by 8 bases; junction bases not matched to a gene: 8.